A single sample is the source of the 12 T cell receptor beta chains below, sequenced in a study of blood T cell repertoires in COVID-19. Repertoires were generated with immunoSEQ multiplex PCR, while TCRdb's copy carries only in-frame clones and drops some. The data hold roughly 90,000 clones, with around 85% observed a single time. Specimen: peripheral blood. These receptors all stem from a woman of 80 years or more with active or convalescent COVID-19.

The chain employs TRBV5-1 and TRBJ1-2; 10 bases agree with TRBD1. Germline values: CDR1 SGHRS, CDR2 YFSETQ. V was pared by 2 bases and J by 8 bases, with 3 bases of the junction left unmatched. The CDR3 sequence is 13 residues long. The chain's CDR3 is CASSLGQGGGYTF. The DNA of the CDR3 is TGCGCCAGCAGCTTAGGACAGGGGGGAGGCTACACCTTC.

CDR3 loop: CATSVGSEGKAGELFF. The CDR3 DNA sequence: TGTGCCACCAGTGTTGGTTCGGAGGGGAAGGCCGGGGAGCTGTTTTTT. This chain joins TRBV24-1 and TRBJ2-2; TRBD2 might be the D (6 bases). Trimming removed 5 bases from V and 6 bases from J, with 18 bases in between. In germline, CDR1 is KGHDR, CDR2 SFDVKD. This CDR3 region has 16 residues.

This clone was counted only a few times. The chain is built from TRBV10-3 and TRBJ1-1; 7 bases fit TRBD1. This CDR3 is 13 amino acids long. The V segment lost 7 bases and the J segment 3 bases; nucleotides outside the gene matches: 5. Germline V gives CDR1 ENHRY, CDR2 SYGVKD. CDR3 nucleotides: TGTGCCATCACGCAGGGGGAAGACACTGAAGCTTTCTTT. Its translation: CAITQGEDTEAFF.

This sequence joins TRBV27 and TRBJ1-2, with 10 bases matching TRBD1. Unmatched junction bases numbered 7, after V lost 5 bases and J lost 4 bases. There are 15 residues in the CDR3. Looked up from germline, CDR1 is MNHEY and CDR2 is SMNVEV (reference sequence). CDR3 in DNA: TGTGCCAGCAGTCCATCGGGACAGGGGATCTATGGCTACACCTTC. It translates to CASSPSGQGIYGYTF.

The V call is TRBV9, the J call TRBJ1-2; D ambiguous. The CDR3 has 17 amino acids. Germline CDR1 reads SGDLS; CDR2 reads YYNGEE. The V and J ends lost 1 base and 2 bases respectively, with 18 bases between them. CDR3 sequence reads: CASSVLQERLLNYGYTF. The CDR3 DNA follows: TGTGCCAGCAGCGTACTTCAGGAAAGGTTACTCAACTATGGCTACACCTTC.

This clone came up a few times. The CDR3 DNA reads TGCGCCAGCAGCTGGGCGGGTTTCGATAATTCACCCCTCCACTTT. This sequence encodes CASSWAGFDNSPLHF. This chain joins TRBV5-1 and TRBJ1-6; D is ambiguous. The CDR3 consists of 15 residues. V was shortened by 3 bases and J by 5 bases, with 12 bases between the two germline ends. Germline V CDR1 and CDR2: SGHRS, YFSETQ.

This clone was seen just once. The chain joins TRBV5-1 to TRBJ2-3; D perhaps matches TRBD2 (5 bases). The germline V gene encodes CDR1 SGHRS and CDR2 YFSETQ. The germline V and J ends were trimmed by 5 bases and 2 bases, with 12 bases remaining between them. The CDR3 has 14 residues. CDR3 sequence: CASSKAGFTDTQYF. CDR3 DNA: TGCGCCAGCAGTAAGGCGGGTTTCACAGATACGCAGTATTTT.

CDR3 DNA: TGCGCCAGCAGCTTGCGCGTTAGGGGAACGACTGAAGCTTTCTTT. This translates into CASSLRVRGTTEAFF. This sequence joins TRBV5-1 and TRBJ1-1, with D possibly being TRBD1 (5 bases). This CDR3 comprises 15 residues. Germline V gives CDR1 SGHRS, CDR2 YFSETQ. Trimming left V 1 base short and J 5 bases short, with 15 bases between.

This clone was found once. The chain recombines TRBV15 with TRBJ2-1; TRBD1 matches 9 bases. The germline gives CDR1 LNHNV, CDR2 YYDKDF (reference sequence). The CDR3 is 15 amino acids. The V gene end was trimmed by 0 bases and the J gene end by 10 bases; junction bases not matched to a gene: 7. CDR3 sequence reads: CATSREGTGPHEQFF. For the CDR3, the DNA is TGTGCCACCAGCAGAGAGGGGACAGGGCCTCACGAGCAGTTCTTC.

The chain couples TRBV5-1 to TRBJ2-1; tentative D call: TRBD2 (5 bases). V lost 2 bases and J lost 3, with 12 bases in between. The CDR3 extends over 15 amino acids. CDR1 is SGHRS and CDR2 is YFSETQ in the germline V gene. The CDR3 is CASSLEGVSYNEQFF. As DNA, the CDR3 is TGCGCCAGCAGCTTAGAGGGCGTAAGCTACAATGAGCAGTTCTTC.

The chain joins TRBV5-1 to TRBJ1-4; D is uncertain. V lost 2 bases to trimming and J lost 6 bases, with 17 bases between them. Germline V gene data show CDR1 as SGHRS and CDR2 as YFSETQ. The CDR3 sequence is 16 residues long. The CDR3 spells CASSLNFRWADEKLFF. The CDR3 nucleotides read TGCGCCAGCAGCTTAAACTTCCGGTGGGCAGATGAAAAACTGTTTTTT.

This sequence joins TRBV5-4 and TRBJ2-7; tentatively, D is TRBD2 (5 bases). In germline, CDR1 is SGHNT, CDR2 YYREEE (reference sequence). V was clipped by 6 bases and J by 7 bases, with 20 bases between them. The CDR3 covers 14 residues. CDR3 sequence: CASTKDSARVEQYF. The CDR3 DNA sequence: TGTGCCAGCACCAAGGACTCCGCGCGGGTGGAGCAGTACTTC.